A selection of T cell receptor beta chains follows, all from one sample in a study of cytomegalovirus exposure and HLA in healthy donors. The table came from immunoSEQ multiplex PCR; TCRdb's copy has only in-frame clones and leaves some out. The sample comprises more than 150,000 clones, 65% to 85% of which are singletons, and around 1.4% rests with the top ten. Material: PBMCs. Source of these receptors: a girl between 5 and 17 years old in good health and CMV-seropositive. Both conserved end residues are part of each CDR3. A D gene is named only where the DNA matches it firmly. Clone size is given for some rows only: seen once, a few or many times, or a class if the clone is expanded.

j_gene: TRBJ2-7
abundance: -
d_gene: -
v_gene: TRBV6-5
CDR3nt: TGTGCCAGCAGTCGATCGACAGGAACCTACGAGCAGTACTTC
CDR3aa: CASSRSTGTYEQYF

j_gene: TRBJ1-1
abundance: -
d_gene: TRBD1
v_gene: TRBV10-3
CDR3nt: TGTGCCAGGCGACAGGGAGCGAACACTGAAGCTTTCTTT
CDR3aa: CARRQGANTEAFF

j_gene: TRBJ2-7
abundance: -
d_gene: TRBD2
v_gene: TRBV7-3
CDR3nt: TGTGCCAGCAGCTTTTCCCACGGGAGGGGCCGGTACGAGCAGTACTTC
CDR3aa: CASSFSHGRGRYEQYF

j_gene: TRBJ1-1
abundance: -
d_gene: -
v_gene: TRBV12-5
CDR3nt: TGTGCTAGTGGTTTGGTAACGAGCGGTGGTGGGCAGGGGAAGAGGAAGAACACTGAAGCTTTCTTT
CDR3aa: CASGLVTSGGGQGKRKNTEAFF

j_gene: TRBJ2-5
abundance: -
d_gene: TRBD1
v_gene: TRBV5-1
CDR3nt: TGCGCCAGCAGCTTGGGGTCCAGGGGGCAGTGGGAGACCCAGTACTTC
CDR3aa: CASSLGSRGQWETQYF

j_gene: TRBJ1-1
abundance: -
d_gene: -
v_gene: TRBV9
CDR3nt: TGTGCCAGCAGTCCCGTCGGTTCTGTTGAAGCTTTCTTT
CDR3aa: CASSPVGSVEAFF

j_gene: TRBJ1-4
abundance: -
d_gene: TRBD1
v_gene: TRBV27
CDR3nt: TGTGCCAGCAGCCGACAGGGGGCTAATGAAAAACTGTTTTTT
CDR3aa: CASSRQGANEKLFF

j_gene: TRBJ2-2
abundance: -
d_gene: -
v_gene: TRBV4-3
CDR3nt: TGCGCCAGCAGCCCCTCCCTCAACACCGGGGAGCTGTTTTTT
CDR3aa: CASSPSLNTGELFF

j_gene: TRBJ2-1
abundance: -
d_gene: TRBD1
v_gene: TRBV15
CDR3nt: TGTGCCGTTTCAGGGGGAGCCTACAATGAGCAGTTCTTC
CDR3aa: CAVSGGAYNEQFF

j_gene: TRBJ1-2
abundance: -
d_gene: -
v_gene: TRBV5-1
CDR3nt: TGCGCCAGCAGCGCGTCACGCTATGGCTACACCTTC
CDR3aa: CASSASRYGYTF

j_gene: TRBJ2-1
abundance: -
d_gene: TRBD2
v_gene: TRBV19
CDR3nt: TGTGCCAGTAGCCCCGAGGCGGGGGGTGTTAATGAGCAGTTCTTC
CDR3aa: CASSPEAGGVNEQFF

j_gene: TRBJ1-2
abundance: -
d_gene: -
v_gene: TRBV29-1
CDR3nt: TGCAGCGTTGAAGCTTGGGGGGGTGGCTACACCTTC
CDR3aa: CSVEAWGGGYTF

j_gene: TRBJ1-1
abundance: few
d_gene: TRBD1
v_gene: TRBV18
CDR3nt: TGTGCCAGCTCAGACACAGGGGACACTGAAGCTTTCTTT
CDR3aa: CASSDTGDTEAFF

j_gene: TRBJ1-2
abundance: -
d_gene: TRBD1
v_gene: TRBV18
CDR3nt: TGTGCCAGCTCGCAAGACAGGGACTATGGCTACACCTTC
CDR3aa: CASSQDRDYGYTF

j_gene: TRBJ2-7
abundance: once
d_gene: -
v_gene: TRBV5-6
CDR3nt: TGTGCCAGCGGGTTGACGGGGTCAGACGAGCAGTACTTC
CDR3aa: CASGLTGSDEQYF

j_gene: TRBJ2-5
abundance: -
d_gene: -
v_gene: TRBV9
CDR3nt: TGTGCCAGCAGCGGAGGAGGTTTTAGAGAGACCCAGTACTTC
CDR3aa: CASSGGGFRETQYF

j_gene: TRBJ1-1
abundance: -
d_gene: -
v_gene: TRBV30
CDR3nt: TGTGCCTTAGACTTGAACACTGAAGCTTTCTTT
CDR3aa: CALDLNTEAFF

j_gene: TRBJ2-6
abundance: few
d_gene: -
v_gene: TRBV10-3
CDR3nt: TGTGCCATCAGTGCAAGCGGGCCCGAGGGGGCCAACGTCCTGACTTTC
CDR3aa: CAISASGPEGANVLTF

j_gene: TRBJ1-5
abundance: -
d_gene: -
v_gene: TRBV27
CDR3nt: TGTGCCAGCAGTCAACAGGGCTGGAATCAGCCCCAGCATTTT
CDR3aa: CASSQQGWNQPQHF

j_gene: TRBJ2-3
abundance: -
d_gene: -
v_gene: TRBV6-5
CDR3nt: TGTGCCAGCAGACTAGTCTCTGCAGATACGCAGTATTTT
CDR3aa: CASRLVSADTQYF

j_gene: TRBJ2-7
abundance: -
d_gene: TRBD2
v_gene: TRBV28
CDR3nt: TGTGCCAGCAGCTCTAGCGGGTTTAGGGTACTACGAGAGCAGTACTTC
CDR3aa: CASSSSGFRVLREQYF

j_gene: TRBJ1-5
abundance: -
d_gene: TRBD1
v_gene: TRBV19
CDR3nt: TGTGCCAGTAAGACAGGGCCGAGCAATCAGCCCCAGCATTTT
CDR3aa: CASKTGPSNQPQHF

j_gene: TRBJ2-3
abundance: -
d_gene: TRBD2
v_gene: TRBV5-6
CDR3nt: TGTGCCAGCAGAGGGACTAGCGGGAGCACAGATACGCAGTATTTT
CDR3aa: CASRGTSGSTDTQYF

j_gene: TRBJ2-5
abundance: -
d_gene: -
v_gene: TRBV6-5
CDR3nt: TGTGCCAGCAGTTACTCGATTTTGACTGGGGAGACCCAGTACTTC
CDR3aa: CASSYSILTGETQYF

j_gene: TRBJ1-4
abundance: -
d_gene: -
v_gene: TRBV6-1
CDR3nt: TGTGCCAGCAGCTTCGGACAGACTAATGAAAAACTGTTTTTT
CDR3aa: CASSFGQTNEKLFF

j_gene: TRBJ2-1
abundance: -
d_gene: TRBD2
v_gene: TRBV6-4
CDR3nt: TGTGCCAGCACCGACCGAGCGGGAGGAGGGTATGAGCAGTTCTTC
CDR3aa: CASTDRAGGGYEQFF

j_gene: TRBJ2-3
abundance: few
d_gene: TRBD1
v_gene: TRBV29-1
CDR3nt: TGCAGCGTCGATGACAGGGGGCGGGCAGATACGCAGTATTTT
CDR3aa: CSVDDRGRADTQYF

j_gene: TRBJ2-6
abundance: few
d_gene: -
v_gene: TRBV6-1
CDR3nt: TGTGCCAGCGGTGGGGGCCCCTCTGGGGCCAACGTCCTGACTTTC
CDR3aa: CASGGGPSGANVLTF

j_gene: TRBJ1-5
abundance: -
d_gene: -
v_gene: TRBV7-9
CDR3nt: TGTGCCAGCAGCTTAGGACGGGGGTCCGCTCAGCCCCAGCATTTT
CDR3aa: CASSLGRGSAQPQHF